Below, one T cell receptor (beta chain) is given with its context. Compared with germline, one end of the junction differs, possibly owing to a read error. Samples came from patients with localized non-small cell lung adenocarcinoma. The data originate from a study of CD4 and CD8 cells across lung adenocarcinoma regions. TCRdb called the PCR reads again in MiXCR, with one record for every CDR3 protein. Of about 25,000 distinct CDR3 sequences in the sample, roughly half were seen once. The germline CDR1 and CDR2 sequences are WSHSY and SAAADI. The CDR3 spans 14 residues. The chain is built from TRBV10-2 and TRBJ2-4; possibly TRBD2 for D (6 bases). The receptor was isolated from a male donor with lung adenocarcinoma. The CD4 and CD8 labels of this study may be unreliable. Sequenced material: CD8+ T cells from the center of a lung tumor. The DNA for the CDR3 is TGCGCCGGCTGGGAGCTGGGAGGCACAAACACGCAGTATTTC. Its translation: CAGWELGGTNTQYF.